This entry describes one T cell receptor beta chain. CDR3 length: 14 residues. V was pared by 2 bases and J by 2 bases, with 7 bases between. CDR1 and CDR2 (germline): MNHEY, SMNVEV (reference sequence). Regarding treatment: 19 received Ad26.COV2.S at low or high dose, single or two shots; roughly five received placebo; per-sample allocation not given. The samples were gathered on day 63 after the first injection of vaccine or placebo. TCRdb's copy holds only in-frame clones and misses some; the assay was immunoSEQ multiplex PCR. The sample holds around 450,000 clones, 90% seen once. The data were taken from a study of Ad26.COV2.S vaccination and SARS-CoV-2 variants.

This chain joins TRBV27 and TRBJ2-1; the D is unclear. The TCR sequence derives from a person aged 18 to 59 who received the Ad26.COV2.S COVID-19 vaccine or a placebo. Sequencing used peripheral blood, obtained in a trial of Ad26.COV2.S vaccine versus placebo. DNA for the CDR3: TGTGCCAGCAGTTTAGGACGGGCCTACAATGAGCAGTTCTTC. This codes for CASSLGRAYNEQFF.